The T cell receptor beta chain described here comes from a study of T cell repertoires in cytomegalovirus infection. Findings and caveats of the study: What dominated the ex vivo response were HLA-C-restricted CMV-specific TCR beta clonotypes.

This clonotype was counted at least ten times. No antigen is known for it. TCRdb recomputed calls from the reads with MiXCR, one row per CDR3 protein. The sample shows about 770,000 distinct CDR3 sequences, 25% to 30% of them seen only once. The sequence derives from a human donor in good health (CMV status not recorded). Some clones in this sample may be carry-over from other donors' samples. The specimen comprised cultured CD8+ T cells from PBMCs, sampled from culture after CMV antigen stimulation.

The CDR3: CASSFLWQGVRSGYTF. The CDR3, as DNA: TGTGCCAGCAGTTTCCTGTGGCAGGGGGTTAGGTCAGGCTACACCTTC. The V gene is TRBV12-3 or TRBV12-4, the J gene TRBJ1-2; 7 nucleotides agree with TRBD1. The CDR3 has 16 residues. After removal of 3 bases from V and 8 bases from J, the junction contained 15 bases not matched to a gene.